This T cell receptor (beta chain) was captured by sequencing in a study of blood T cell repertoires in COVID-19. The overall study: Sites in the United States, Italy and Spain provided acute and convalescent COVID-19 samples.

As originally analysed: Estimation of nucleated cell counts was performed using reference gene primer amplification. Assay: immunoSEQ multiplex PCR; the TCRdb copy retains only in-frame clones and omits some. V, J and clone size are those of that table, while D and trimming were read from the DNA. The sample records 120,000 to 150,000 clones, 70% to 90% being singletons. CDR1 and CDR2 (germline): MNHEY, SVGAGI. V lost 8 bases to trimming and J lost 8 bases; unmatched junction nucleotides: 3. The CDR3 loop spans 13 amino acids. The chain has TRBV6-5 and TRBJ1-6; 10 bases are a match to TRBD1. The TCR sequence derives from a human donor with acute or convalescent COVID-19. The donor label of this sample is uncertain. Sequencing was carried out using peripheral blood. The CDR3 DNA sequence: TGTGCCAGCGGGGACAGGGGCTATTCACCCCTCCACTTT. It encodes CASGDRGYSPLHF.